One TCR beta chain is described in this entry. The antigen remains undetermined. This specimen belongs to a study of T cell repertoires in cytomegalovirus infection. Germline loops: CDR1 DFQATT, CDR2 SNEGSKA (reference sequence). Trimming took 4 bases from V and 7 from J, leaving 11 bases between them. This CDR3 is built from 12 residues. TCRdb reprocessed the reads with MiXCR, giving one entry per CDR3 protein. The sample yields 800,000 to 950,000 distinct CDR3 sequences, about 31% seen once. The TCR was taken from a human donor in good health (CMV status not recorded). Some clones in this sample may be carry-over from other donors' samples. The chain links TRBV20-1 to TRBJ2-1; D not resolved. Sequenced here: cultured CD8+ T cells from PBMCs, sampled from culture after CMV antigen stimulation. CDR3 protein: CSANTVTNEQFF. Written as DNA, the CDR3 is TGCAGTGCTAATACGGTCACAAATGAGCAGTTCTTC.